The subject of this entry is one TCR beta chain. The sample comes from a study of T cell changes during pregnancy in multiple sclerosis. Sequencing used immunoSEQ multiplex PCR; TCRdb keeps in-frame clones, though not all of them. Here the sample spans 75,000 to 95,000 clones, around 93% being singletons. This CDR3 comprises 16 residues. Unmatched junction bases numbered 5, after V lost 5 bases and J lost 1 base. CDR1 and CDR2 from the germline V gene are SGHTA and FQGNSA. The receptor comes from a female donor with multiple sclerosis, enrolled in a pregnancy study. This chain uses TRBV7-2 with TRBJ2-1, with 10 bases identical to TRBD2. The specimen was peripheral blood, collected before pregnancy. CDR3: CASSESSGGSYNEQFF. CDR3 sequence (DNA): TGTGCCAGCAGCGAAAGTAGCGGGGGGTCCTACAATGAGCAGTTCTTC.